The next 9 T cell receptor beta chains were all read from a single sample in a study of T-cell reconstitution after alpha-beta-depleted transplantation in children. Unique molecular identifiers tagged the TCRbeta library. TCRdb processed the PCR reads anew with MiXCR; each CDR3 protein has one entry. Seen here are 250,000 to 350,000 distinct CDR3 sequences, 9.9% observed once, and the top ten hold 10%. The input for sequencing was PBMCs from the stem cell graft donor, taken from the stem cell graft. The receptors here all came from a human donor who donated a stem cell graft to a child with SCID.

The chain combines TRBV19 with TRBJ2-7; 11 nucleotides agree with TRBD2. The junction had 5 bases not matched to a gene; V was cut back by 5 bases and J by 2 bases. CDR3 length equals 15 residues. CDR1 is LNHDA and CDR2 is SQIVND in the germline V gene (reference sequence). The CDR3: CASSPSGGHTYEQYF. In DNA form, the CDR3 reads TGTGCCAGTAGTCCTAGCGGGGGGCATACCTACGAGCAGTACTTC.

The table lists this clonotype with a count of one. The chain couples TRBV29-1 to TRBJ1-2; 7 positions match TRBD1. Germline V gene data show CDR1 as SQVTM and CDR2 as ANQGSEA. V shed 8 bases, J shed 4 bases, and the junction held 7 bases outside the gene matches. The CDR3 consists of 12 residues. In DNA, the CDR3 is TGCAGCTGTACAGGGGTTAGCTATGGCTACACCTTC. It is translated as CSCTGVSYGYTF.

The chain uses TRBV11-2 and TRBJ1-4; TRBD1 is a possible D gene (6 bases). Per the germline V gene, CDR1 is SGHAT and CDR2 is FQNNGV. Deletions cut 7 bases from V and 7 bases from J, with 13 bases between. This CDR3 is built from 13 residues. CDR3 in amino acids: CASTSQGGEKLFF. The CDR3 DNA follows: TGTGCCAGCACCTCCCAAGGGGGTGAAAAACTGTTTTTT. Drawing the rest from reference TRBV11-2 and TRBJ1-4, the complete variable domain is EAGVAQSPRYKIIEKRQSVAFWCNPISGHATLYWYQQILGQGPKLLIQFQNNGVVDDSQLPKDRFSAERLKGVDSTLKIQPAKLEDSAVYLCASTSQGGEKLFFGSGTQLSVL.

This clonotype appeared a few times. V gene TRBV20-1 combines with J gene TRBJ2-1; 11 bases align to TRBD2. This CDR3 is built from 18 residues. V lost 3 bases to trimming and J lost 0 bases; unmatched junction nucleotides: 10. In germline, CDR1 is DFQATT, CDR2 SNEGSKA (reference sequence). CDR3 residues: CSASGELAGESSYNEQFF. The CDR3, as DNA: TGCAGTGCTAGTGGGGAACTAGCGGGGGAGAGCTCCTACAATGAGCAGTTCTTC.

The chain recombines TRBV2 with TRBJ1-2; D is ambiguous. The CDR3 runs to 14 residues. Germline V gene data show CDR1 as SNHLY and CDR2 as FYNNEI. V was pared by 4 bases and J by 2 bases, with 11 bases between. The chain's CDR3 is CASSAEFNNYGYTF. CDR3 in DNA: TGTGCCAGCAGTGCTGAATTTAACAACTATGGCTACACCTTC.

The table lists this clonotype with many counts. The J gene is TRBJ2-2, the V gene TRBV27, with 10 bases that match TRBD2. Germline V gene lookup returns CDR1 MNHEY and CDR2 SMNVEV (reference sequence). J lost 4 bases, V lost 3 bases, and 8 bases had no gene match. This CDR3 has 17 amino acids. For the CDR3, the DNA is TGTGCCAGCAGTTTTTGGGGAGCGGGGGGGTCCACCGGGGAGCTGTTTTTT. It codes for CASSFWGAGGSTGELFF.

This clonotype was found a few times. The rearrangement uses TRBV12-3 or TRBV12-4 and TRBJ2-1, with D possibly called TRBD1 or TRBD2 (6 bases each). The CDR3 is 15 amino acids. Trimming shortened V by 4 bases and J by 8 bases, and 18 bases separated the two germline ends. The CDR3 here is CASSSRDSEGDEQFF. In DNA, the CDR3 is TGTGCCAGCAGTTCCCGGGACTCGGAGGGGGATGAGCAGTTCTTC.

A few counts support this clonotype. The V call is TRBV6-5, the J call TRBJ2-7; 8 bases are shared with TRBD1. Unmatched junction bases numbered 9, after V lost 5 bases and J lost 3 bases. Germline lookup yields CDR1 MNHEY and CDR2 SVGAGI. This CDR3 comprises 15 residues. The CDR3 region has the DNA TGTGCCAGCAGTCACGGACAGGGCCCACACTACGAGCAGTACTTC. Its protein is CASSHGQGPHYEQYF.

In its sample, this clonotype was seen a few times. The chain employs TRBV10-2 and TRBJ2-1, with D uncertain. Germline lookup yields CDR1 WSHSY and CDR2 SAAADI. Trimming pared 6 bases from V and 8 bases from J, leaving 11 bases between. This CDR3 is built from 12 residues. For the CDR3, the DNA is TGCGCCAGCAGCGGTGCCCCCGATGAGCAGTTCTTC. It codes for CASSGAPDEQFF.